This T cell receptor beta chain was documented in a study of cytomegalovirus exposure and HLA in healthy donors. Study-level results: Researchers catalogued some 160 TCR beta chains as cytomegalovirus-associated. HLA allele associations emerged for roughly 17,000 TCR beta sequences in a later analysis, at 0.05 false discovery rate.

The table lists this clone with a few counts. Antigen: not known. The CDR3 contains 12 residues. Germline CDR1 and CDR2: SGDLS and YYNGEE. V was shortened by 0 bases and J by 7 bases, with 7 bases between the two germline ends. Primers included in the PCR were 60 Vbeta and 13 Jbeta primers. Clones were sequenced by immunoSEQ multiplex PCR, and TCRdb holds only the in-frame ones, with some missing. The sample consists of roughly 66,000 clones, just over 75% of them appearing once. Sequenced: PBMCs. The rearrangement links TRBV9 to TRBJ1-1; D is uncertain. The sequence came from a man in his fifties in good health and CMV-seronegative. CDR3 bases: TGTGCCAGCAGCGTAGATTTCGGTGAAGCTTTCTTT. As protein: CASSVDFGEAFF. Complete variable domain (other parts from reference TRBV9 and TRBJ1-1): DSGVTQTPKHLITATGQRVTLRCSPRSGDLSVYWYQQSLDQGLQFLIQYYNGEERAKGNILERFSAQQFPDLHSELNLSSLELGDSALYFCASSVDFGEAFFGQGTRLTVV.